Given below is one TCR beta chain in context. The antigen is not known. This specimen comes from a study of vaccination effects on CD4 cells after COVID-19. Study background: The second dose preceded post-vaccine samples by a median of 72 days. Findings and caveats of the study: After vaccination of healthy people, only 1 of 255 vaccine-induced clones cross-reacted with common cold coronaviruses.

It was after approximately 10 days of culture that CD4+ T cells were isolated. Participants were given two doses of BNT162b2 or mRNA-1273 vaccine. Both day 3 and day 7 saw half the medium replaced with IL-2 medium. Trimming shortened V by 7 bases and J by 3 bases, and 15 bases separated the two germline ends. This CDR3 contains 14 residues. The V gene's germline CDR1 is MNHEY and CDR2 SVGAGI. Measured with immunoSEQ multiplex PCR; TCRdb has only the in-frame clones, and not every one. There are about 73,000 clones in the sample; nearly 75% occur only once, and about 2.5% lies in the top ten. The sample was CD4+ T cells from PBMCs cultured without peptide, taken after COVID-19 vaccination. The receptor was isolated from a human donor who received a COVID-19 vaccine. The rearrangement joins TRBV6-5 to TRBJ1-1, with D possibly TRBD1 on 5 matching bases. Here the CDR3 reads CASTPGEVDTEAFF. CDR3 nucleotide sequence: TGTGCCAGCACCCCGGGGGAAGTGGACACTGAAGCTTTCTTT.